The present T cell receptor beta chain was sequenced within a study of radiotherapy plus CTLA-4 blockade in lung cancer. Study context: Objective responses were recorded in 15% to 20% of patients, with disease control recorded in about 30%.

Generated by immunoSEQ multiplex PCR, the TCRdb table keeps only in-frame clones and is missing some. The table shows tens of thousands of clones, with about 68% occurring only once. Study-level results: Early clonal dynamics of blood T cells, together with interferon-beta, were reported as the best response predictor. Following radiotherapy plus ipilimumab, tumor-derived TCR clones expanded in the blood.

The CDR3 length is 17 residues. Germline assignment: CDR1 SGHNT and CDR2 YENEEA. Trimming shortened V by 5 bases and J by 0 bases, and 18 bases separated the two germline ends. As to this clone: Its target is not known.

CTLA-4 blockade with ipilimumab, together with focal radiation, was given to patients with chemo-refractory metastatic non-small-cell lung cancer. This rearrangement joins TRBV11-3 to TRBJ2-3; D is perhaps TRBD1 or TRBD2 (7 bases each). Sequenced here: peripheral blood, sampled from a patient treated with radiotherapy plus ipilimumab. The receptor was isolated from a human donor with non-small cell lung cancer who had stable disease on radiotherapy plus ipilimumab. The CDR3 nucleotides are TGTGCCAGCAGCCGAAAGCGGGACAGTTTCAGCACAGATACGCAGTATTTT. It codes for CASSRKRDSFSTDTQYF. The full variable domain, in which reference TRBV11-3 and TRBJ2-3 provide the parts outside the CDR3, is EAGVVQSPRYKIIEKKQPVAFWCNPISGHNTLYWYLQNLGQGPELLIRYENEEAVDDSQLPKDRFSAERLKGVDSTLKIQPAELGDSAVYLCASSRKRDSFSTDTQYFGPGTRLTVL.